This TCR beta chain derives from a study of OX40 agonist ivuxolimab in advanced cancers. The CDR3 spans 13 residues. Trimming removed 3 bases from V and 2 bases from J, with 7 bases in between. Per the germline V gene, CDR1 is SGHTA and CDR2 is FQGNSA. Study-level points and caveats: Dose levels from 0.1 to 3.0 mg/kg saw CD4+ and CD8+ blood T cells expand clonally by week 6.

Sequencing used immunoSEQ multiplex PCR; TCRdb keeps in-frame clones, though not all of them. Here the sample spans around 49,000 clones, about four fifths being singletons. A note on this clone: Antigen unknown.

The sequences come from CD4+ or CD8+ T cells sorted from blood, collected in a trial of the OX40 agonist ivuxolimab. This clonotype was obtained from an adult with an advanced solid tumor such as melanoma, head and neck, liver or kidney cancer. The chain links TRBV7-2 to TRBJ1-1; no clear D gene. The CDR3 coding sequence is TGTGCCAGCAGCTTCACGGCCAACACTGAAGCTTTCTTT. Its translation is CASSFTANTEAFF. Based on the CDR3 plus reference TRBV7-2 and TRBJ1-1, the full variable domain is GAGVSQSPSNKVTEKGKDVELRCDPISGHTALYWYRQSLGQGLEFLIYFQGNSAPDKSGLPSDRFSAERTGGSVSTLTIQRTQQEDSAVYLCASSFTANTEAFFGQGTRLTVV.